These 29 T cell receptor beta chains were all obtained from the same sample, sequenced in a study of T cells in localized non-small cell lung cancer. TCRdb's copy holds only in-frame clones and misses some; the assay was immunoSEQ multiplex PCR. The table shows 30,000 to 40,000 clones, with roughly 78% occurring only once. The sample consisted of peripheral blood, taken before any cancer treatment. The receptor set was obtained from a male donor older than 55 with stage II squamous cell lung carcinoma.

The chain combines TRBV6-1 with TRBJ2-1; D perhaps matches TRBD2 (5 bases). Germline V lookup: CDR1 MNHNS, CDR2 SASEGT. The CDR3 length is 15 residues. Trimming took 3 bases from V and 4 from J, leaving 13 bases between them. In DNA form, the CDR3 reads TGTGCCAGCAGTGAGGACGGGGTGAGTTACAATGAGCAGTTCTTC. Translated, it gives CASSEDGVSYNEQFF.

The rearrangement links TRBV30 to TRBJ1-6; D uncertain. Trimming left V 4 bases short and J 7 bases short, with 14 bases between. The CDR3 has 14 amino acids. Germline V gene data show CDR1 as GTSNPN and CDR2 as SVGIG (reference sequence). This chain's CDR3 is CAWNKGGMNSPLHF. For the CDR3, the DNA is TGTGCCTGGAATAAAGGAGGGATGAATTCACCCCTCCACTTT.

The chain couples TRBV20-1 to TRBJ1-1, with no clear D. The CDR3 runs to 11 residues. CDR1 and CDR2 from the germline V gene are DFQATT and SNEGSKA (reference sequence). V gave up 1 base and J gave up 7 bases, with 7 bases separating them. The CDR3 region has the DNA TGCAGTGCTAGAGCCGCAGATGAAGCTTTCTTT. Amino acids: CSARAADEAFF.

The CDR3 loop reads CASSEEDRTYEQYF. CDR3 coding DNA: TGTGCCAGCAGTGAAGAAGACAGAACCTACGAGCAGTACTTC. The chain is built from TRBV2 and TRBJ2-7; weak D call: TRBD1 (5 bases). Germline CDR1 is SNHLY and CDR2 is FYNNEI. Trimming shortened V by 1 base and J by 2 bases, and 9 bases separated the two germline ends. The CDR3 spans 14 residues.

The chain recombines TRBV19 with TRBJ1-2, with 8 bases matching TRBD1. Losses at the gene ends were 4 bases for V and 5 bases for J; bases not matched to a gene: 6. This CDR3 is 14 amino acids long. In germline, CDR1 is LNHDA, CDR2 SQIVND (reference sequence). The CDR3 bases are TGTGCCAGTAGTACCCGAGACAGGGGTTATGGCTACACCTTC. Amino acid sequence: CASSTRDRGYGYTF.

The V and J genes are TRBV5-1 and TRBJ1-1; perhaps TRBD1 as D (6 bases). This CDR3 is built from 15 residues. Trimming pared 0 bases from V and 3 bases from J, leaving 12 bases between. Germline V lookup: CDR1 SGHRS, CDR2 YFSETQ. This CDR3 is CASSLELEGDTEAFF. CDR3 bases: TGCGCCAGCAGCTTGGAGCTCGAGGGGGACACTGAAGCTTTCTTT.

The genes are TRBV27 and TRBJ2-6, with D possibly matching TRBD1 (6 bases). This CDR3 contains 18 residues. Germline V CDR1 and CDR2: MNHEY, SMNVEV (reference sequence). With 4 bases removed from V and 0 bases from J, the gap between germline ends came to 16 bases. The CDR3 nucleotides read TGTGCCAGCAGTTCGGACAGTTTCTACCACTCTGGGGCCAACGTCCTGACTTTC. Translating it yields CASSSDSFYHSGANVLTF.

The gene calls are TRBV4-1 and TRBJ2-3; the match to TRBD2 covers 9 bases. The CDR3 loop spans 16 amino acids. J was trimmed by 5 bases and V by 0 bases; bases with no gene match: 6. CDR1 is MGHRA and CDR2 is YSYEKL in the germline V gene. Here the CDR3 DNA reads TGCGCCAGCAGCCAAGATCCGGGACTAGCTCGAGATACGCAGTATTTT. Its protein product is CASSQDPGLARDTQYF.

The chain recombines TRBV9 with TRBJ1-3; D remains unclear. Germline V lookup: CDR1 SGDLS, CDR2 YYNGEE. The CDR3 loop spans 14 amino acids. Trimming removed 0 bases at V and 6 bases at J, with 10 bases between. The CDR3 region is CASSVESAQNTIYF. In DNA, the CDR3 is TGTGCCAGCAGCGTAGAGTCAGCTCAAAACACCATATATTTT.

The gene calls are TRBV5-1 and TRBJ2-1; 10 bases align to TRBD2. The junction had 12 bases not matched to a gene; V was cut back by 4 bases and J by 8 bases. CDR3 size: 16 residues. Per the germline V gene, CDR1 is SGHRS and CDR2 is YFSETQ. Here the CDR3 DNA reads TGCGCCAGCAGCGGATACTCTAGCGGGAGAGGCGATGAGCAGTTCTTC. As protein: CASSGYSSGRGDEQFF.

In nucleotides, the CDR3 is TGTGCCAGCAGTGAAGGGGAAGGTTCCGGGAGGTACAATGAGCAGTTCTTC. Residues: CASSEGEGSGRYNEQFF. V gene TRBV2 combines with J gene TRBJ2-1; 7 positions match TRBD2. CDR3 length: 17 amino acids. V lost 1 base and J lost 4; bases outside the gene matches: 10. In germline, CDR1 is SNHLY, CDR2 FYNNEI.

The chain recombines TRBV2 with TRBJ2-5, with 16 bases aligning to TRBD2. From germline, CDR1 is SNHLY and CDR2 FYNNEI. V lost 3 bases and J lost 4; bases outside the gene matches: 2. This CDR3 has 16 residues. This CDR3 reads CASSDGTSGGGETQYF. The CDR3 DNA reads TGTGCCAGCAGTGACGGGACTAGCGGGGGGGGAGAGACCCAGTACTTC.

This chain uses TRBV23-1 with TRBJ1-5; the D gene is possibly TRBD1 (5 bases). TRBV23-1 is flagged as an ORF with uncertain function. The CDR3 has 14 residues. V lost 6 bases to trimming and J lost 3 bases, with 12 bases between them. This chain's CDR3 is CASSLGTDNQPQHF. DNA for the CDR3: TGCGCCAGCAGCCTCGGGACCGACAATCAGCCCCAGCATTTT.

The chain carries TRBV5-1 and TRBJ1-2, with TRBD1 identical over 9 bases. The germline V gene has CDR1 SGHRS and CDR2 YFSETQ. This CDR3 contains 15 residues. The V gene end was trimmed by 0 bases and the J gene end by 6 bases; junction bases not matched to a gene: 6. For the CDR3, the DNA is TGCGCCAGCAGCTTGGGAGGGACAGGGAAGGATGGCTACACCTTC. Its protein is CASSLGGTGKDGYTF.

The CDR3 coding sequence is TGTGCCAGCAGCGCACTGACAGGGACTTCACCCCTCCACTTT. Its translation is CASSALTGTSPLHF. The chain links TRBV9 to TRBJ1-6; 7 nucleotides align to TRBD1. The length of the CDR3 is 14 residues. Losses at the gene ends were 3 bases for V and 9 bases for J; bases not matched to a gene: 6. CDR1 is SGDLS and CDR2 is YYNGEE in the germline V gene.

This chain connects TRBV11-3 to TRBJ2-1; D gene unclear. CDR1 is SGHNT, CDR2 YENEEA, per germline. Trimming left V 1 base short and J 10 bases short, with 5 bases between. The CDR3 has 11 residues. The CDR3 coding sequence is TGTGCCAGCAGCTTAGGCCCAGAGCAGTTCTTC. Its translation: CASSLGPEQFF.

The gene calls are TRBV15 and TRBJ2-1; no definite D call. Germline assignment: CDR1 LNHNV and CDR2 YYDKDF (reference sequence). V dropped 5 bases and J dropped 8 bases, with 22 bases sitting between them. This CDR3 comprises 16 residues. The CDR3 sequence: CATSSITGSPIYEQFF. Here the CDR3 DNA reads TGTGCCACCAGCTCTATCACTGGGTCCCCGATCTATGAGCAGTTCTTC.

The chain is built from TRBV5-4 and TRBJ2-7, with 9 bases identical to TRBD2. The junction had 4 bases not matched to a gene; V was cut back by 4 bases and J by 2 bases. Germline V lookup: CDR1 SGHNT, CDR2 YYREEE (reference sequence). The CDR3 spans 14 residues. DNA of the CDR3: TGTGCCAGCAGCATCGGGACTAGCACCTACGAGCAGTACTTC. Amino acids: CASSIGTSTYEQYF.

The V gene is TRBV7-9, the J gene TRBJ2-2, with 7 nucleotides matching TRBD1. CDR1 SEHNR and CDR2 FQNEAQ come from the germline V gene (reference sequence). The CDR3 is 16 residues long. Germline trimming cut 3 bases from V and 1 base from J; bases unmatched to any gene: 5. CDR3 nucleotide sequence: TGTGCCAGCAGCTTGACTGGACAGGTGAACACCGGGGAGCTGTTTTTT. Protein sequence: CASSLTGQVNTGELFF.

This chain joins TRBV18 and TRBJ1-1; a possible D gene is TRBD1 (5 bases). The CDR3 runs 15 residues. Germline V lookup: CDR1 KGHSH, CDR2 LQKENI. Deletions cut 0 bases from V and 3 bases from J, with 11 bases between. CDR3 amino acids: CASSPPVGTHTEAFF. The CDR3 bases are TGTGCCAGCTCACCACCTGTGGGGACCCACACTGAAGCTTTCTTT. The whole variable domain, remainder taken from reference TRBV18 and TRBJ1-1, is NAGVMQNPRHLVRRRGQEARLRCSPMKGHSHVYWYRQLPEEGLKFMVYLQKENIIDESGMPKERFSAEFPKEGPSILRIQQVVRGDSAAYFCASSPPVGTHTEAFFGQGTRLTVV.

This clone has a handful of counts. The gene calls are TRBV18 and TRBJ1-2; 9 nucleotides match TRBD1. Trimming at V came to 3 bases and at J to 4 bases, leaving 3 bases not matched to a gene. Germline V gene lookup returns CDR1 KGHSH and CDR2 LQKENI. CDR3 size: 14 residues. CDR3 in DNA: TGTGCCAGCTCACCGGGACAGGGCCTCTATGGCTACACCTTC. It yields the protein CASSPGQGLYGYTF.

The V gene is TRBV6-5, the J gene TRBJ2-3, with D perhaps assigned TRBD1 or TRBD2 (7 bases each). V shed 6 bases and J shed 4 bases, with 14 bases lying between them. The CDR3 spans 14 residues. CDR1 and CDR2 from the germline V gene are MNHEY and SVGAGI. The CDR3 region has the DNA TGTGCCAGCAGAGGGAGGGGGCGGCCAGATACGCAGTATTTT. Translation gives CASRGRGRPDTQYF.

The chain has TRBV4-2 and TRBJ2-1, with D hard to call. The V gene lost 1 base and the J gene lost 6 bases, with 4 bases spanning the gap. The germline V gene encodes CDR1 LGHNA and CDR2 YNFKEQ. The CDR3 has 12 amino acids. Here the CDR3 reads CASSQAGNEQFF. In DNA, the CDR3 is TGTGCCAGCAGCCAAGCGGGCAATGAGCAGTTCTTC.

This chain joins TRBV5-8 and TRBJ1-2, with no clear D. Germline CDR1 is SGHTS and CDR2 is YDEGEE. V gave up 1 base and J gave up 5 bases, with 12 bases separating them. There are 14 residues in the CDR3. The CDR3 DNA is TGTGCCAGCAGCTTGCCAGGAGGATTTTATGGCTACACCTTC. It is translated as CASSLPGGFYGYTF.

The V gene is TRBV6-1, the J gene TRBJ2-3, with D possibly matching TRBD1 (5 bases). The CDR3 contains 19 residues. V was shortened by 3 bases and J by 3 bases, with 25 bases between the two germline ends. Germline V gives CDR1 MNHNS, CDR2 SASEGT. The CDR3 DNA follows: TGTGCCAGCAGTGATCTCCGCCAGGGTTTGGGCCTAAGGACAGATACGCAGTATTTT. The encoded protein is CASSDLRQGLGLRTDTQYF.

The chain joins TRBV5-4 to TRBJ2-3; possibly TRBD2 for D (5 bases). Germline V gene data show CDR1 as SGHNT and CDR2 as YYREEE (reference sequence). This CDR3 has 15 residues. The V end was cut by 0 bases, the J end by 5 bases, with 13 bases between. As DNA, the CDR3 is TGTGCCAGCAGCTTGGCGGGGATCCTGCGAGATACGCAGTATTTT. Translated: CASSLAGILRDTQYF.

The chain links TRBV30 to TRBJ1-2; the match to TRBD1 covers 8 bases. The CDR3 is made up of 14 amino acids. V lost 3 bases, J lost 7 bases, and 10 bases stayed unmatched. CDR1 GTSNPN and CDR2 SVGIG come from the germline V gene (reference sequence). CDR3 sequence (DNA): TGTGCCTGGAGCAACCCCCAGGGGGCTGGTGGCTACACCTTC. As protein: CAWSNPQGAGGYTF.

This chain uses TRBV7-7 with TRBJ2-1; possible D gene TRBD1, 5 bases. Germline assignment: CDR1 SSHAT and CDR2 FNYEAQ (reference sequence). Trimming pared 2 bases from V and 9 bases from J, leaving 17 bases between. The CDR3 runs to 15 residues. This CDR3 is CASSLKADVRGEQFF. The DNA for the CDR3 is TGTGCCAGCAGCTTAAAGGCGGACGTAAGGGGTGAGCAGTTCTTC.

V gene TRBV11-2 combines with J gene TRBJ1-1; D is unresolved. The V and J ends lost 10 bases and 1 base respectively, with 13 bases between them. The V gene's germline CDR1 is SGHAT and CDR2 FQNNGV. This CDR3 is 13 amino acids long. The CDR3 region is CATLRQQNTEAFF. CDR3 nucleotide sequence: TGTGCCACCTTGAGACAACAGAACACTGAAGCTTTCTTT.